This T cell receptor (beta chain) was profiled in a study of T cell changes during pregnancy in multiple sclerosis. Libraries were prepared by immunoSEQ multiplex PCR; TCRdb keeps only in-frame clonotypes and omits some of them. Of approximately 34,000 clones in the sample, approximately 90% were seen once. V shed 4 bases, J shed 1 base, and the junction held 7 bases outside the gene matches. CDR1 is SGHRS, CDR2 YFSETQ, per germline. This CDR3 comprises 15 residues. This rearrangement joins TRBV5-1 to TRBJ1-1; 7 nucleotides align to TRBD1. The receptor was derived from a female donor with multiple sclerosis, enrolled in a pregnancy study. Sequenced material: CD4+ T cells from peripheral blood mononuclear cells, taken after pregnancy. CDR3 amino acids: CASSPLQGTNTEAFF. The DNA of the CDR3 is TGCGCCAGCAGCCCCCTACAGGGGACGAACACTGAAGCTTTCTTT.